This T cell receptor (beta chain) was identified in a study of T cell repertoires in cytomegalovirus infection. Study in general: Recently described HLA-C-restricted plus well-studied HLA-B-restricted CMV epitopes were used. Indications came from public TCR beta signatures; they pointed to CMV infection and to a matching HLA type. Study-level results: There were carriers of CMV plus the relevant HLA, and cumulative public TCR beta family frequency identified them. Clonotypes of TCR beta that were HLA-C-restricted and CMV-specific dominated the ex vivo response.

MiXCR, run by TCRdb on the reads, gives a single entry per CDR3 protein. Here the sample spans under 450,000 distinct CDR3 sequences, about 34% being singletons. Details on this clonotype: Its antigen is still unknown.

The receptor was isolated from a human donor in good health (CMV status not recorded). Some clones in this sample may be carry-over from other donors' samples. This sample comprised cultured PBMCs, obtained from culture after CMV antigen stimulation.

DNA of the CDR3: TGTGCCAGCAACAATCTCGCAGGGACATATAATTCACCCCTCCACTTT. Encoded protein: CASNNLAGTYNSPLHF. V usage is TRBV28 and J usage is TRBJ1-6; perhaps TRBD1 as D (6 bases). The V gene's germline CDR1 is MDHEN and CDR2 SYDVKM. The CDR3 contains 16 residues. V lost 7 bases and J 4 bases, leaving 17 bases between the germline ends.